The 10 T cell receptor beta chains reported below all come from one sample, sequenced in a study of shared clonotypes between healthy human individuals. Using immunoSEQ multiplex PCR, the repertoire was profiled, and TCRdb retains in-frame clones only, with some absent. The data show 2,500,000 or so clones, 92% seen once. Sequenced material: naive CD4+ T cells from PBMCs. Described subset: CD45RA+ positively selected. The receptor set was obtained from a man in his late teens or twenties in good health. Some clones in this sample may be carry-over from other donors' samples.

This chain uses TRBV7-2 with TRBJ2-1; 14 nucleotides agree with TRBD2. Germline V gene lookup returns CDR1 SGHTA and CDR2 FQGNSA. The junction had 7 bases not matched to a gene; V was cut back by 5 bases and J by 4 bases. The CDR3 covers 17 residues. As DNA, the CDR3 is TGTGCCAGCAGCCCCCCCGGGACTAGCGGGGGATACAATGAGCAGTTCTTC. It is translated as CASSPPGTSGGYNEQFF.

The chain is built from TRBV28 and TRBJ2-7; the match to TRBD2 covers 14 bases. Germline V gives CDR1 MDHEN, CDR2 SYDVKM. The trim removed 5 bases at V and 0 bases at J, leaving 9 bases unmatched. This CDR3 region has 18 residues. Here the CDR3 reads CASSPPRLAGGPSYEQYF. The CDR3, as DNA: TGTGCCAGCAGTCCCCCCCGACTAGCGGGAGGGCCCTCCTACGAGCAGTACTTC.

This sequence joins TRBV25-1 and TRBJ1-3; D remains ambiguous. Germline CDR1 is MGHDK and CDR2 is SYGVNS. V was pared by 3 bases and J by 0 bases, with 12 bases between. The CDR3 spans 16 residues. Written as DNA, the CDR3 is TGTGCCAGCAGTGACGTATTCAAACCCTCTGGAAACACCATATATTTT. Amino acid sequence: CASSDVFKPSGNTIYF.

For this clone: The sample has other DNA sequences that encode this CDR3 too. The CDR3 reads CASSLAGTYNEQFF. The DNA for the CDR3 is TGTGCCAGCAGCCTCGCCGGGACATACAATGAGCAGTTCTTC. The chain combines TRBV11-2 with TRBJ2-1, with a tentative D call TRBD1 (6 bases). The CDR3 length is 14 residues. Germline V CDR1 and CDR2: SGHAT, FQNNGV. V was pared by 5 bases and J by 4 bases, with 12 bases between.

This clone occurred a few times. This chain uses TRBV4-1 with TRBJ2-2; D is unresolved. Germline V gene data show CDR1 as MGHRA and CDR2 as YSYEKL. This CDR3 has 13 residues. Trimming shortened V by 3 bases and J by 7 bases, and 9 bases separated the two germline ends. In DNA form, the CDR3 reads TGCGCCAGCAGCCACCCCTTAATCGGGGAGCTGTTTTTT. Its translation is CASSHPLIGELFF.

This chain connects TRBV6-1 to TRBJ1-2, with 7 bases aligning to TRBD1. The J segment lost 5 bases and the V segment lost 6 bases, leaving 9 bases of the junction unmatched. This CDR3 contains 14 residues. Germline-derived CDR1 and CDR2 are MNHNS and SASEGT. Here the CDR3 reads CASRHTTGWYGYTF. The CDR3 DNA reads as TGTGCCAGCAGACATACGACAGGGTGGTATGGCTACACCTTC.

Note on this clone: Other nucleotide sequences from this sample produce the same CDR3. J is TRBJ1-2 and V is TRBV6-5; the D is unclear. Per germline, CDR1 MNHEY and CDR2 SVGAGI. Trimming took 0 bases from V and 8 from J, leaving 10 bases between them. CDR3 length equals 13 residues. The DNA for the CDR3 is TGTGCCAGCAGTTACTCGACGGGGAGCGGCTACACCTTC. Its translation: CASSYSTGSGYTF.

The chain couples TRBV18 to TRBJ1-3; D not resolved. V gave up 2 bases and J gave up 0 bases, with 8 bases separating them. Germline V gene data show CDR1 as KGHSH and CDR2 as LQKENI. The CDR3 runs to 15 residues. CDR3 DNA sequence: TGTGCCAGCTCACCAGTTCCAGGCTCTGGAAACACCATATATTTT. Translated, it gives CASSPVPGSGNTIYF.

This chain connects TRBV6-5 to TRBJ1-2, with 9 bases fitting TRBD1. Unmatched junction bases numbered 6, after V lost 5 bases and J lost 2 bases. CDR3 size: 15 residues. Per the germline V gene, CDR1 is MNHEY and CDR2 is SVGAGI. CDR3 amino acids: CASSPYRGRNYGYTF. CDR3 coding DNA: TGTGCCAGCAGTCCCTACAGGGGGCGGAACTATGGCTACACCTTC.

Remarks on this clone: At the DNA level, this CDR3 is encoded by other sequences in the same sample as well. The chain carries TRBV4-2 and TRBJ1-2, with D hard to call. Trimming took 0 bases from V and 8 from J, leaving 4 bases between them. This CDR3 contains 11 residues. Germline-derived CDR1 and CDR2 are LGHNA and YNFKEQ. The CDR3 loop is CASSQDGGYTF. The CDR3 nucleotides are TGTGCCAGCAGCCAAGACGGCGGCTACACCTTC.